This is a list of T cell receptor beta chains from one sample in a study of cytomegalovirus exposure and HLA in healthy donors. Using immunoSEQ multiplex PCR, the repertoire was profiled, and TCRdb retains in-frame clones only, with some absent. The sample records about 91,000 clones, about 90% being singletons. Sequences were obtained from PBMCs. These receptor sequences come from a man between 18 and 35 years old in good health and CMV-seronegative. The CDR3 runs from the conserved cysteine through the conserved F or W. Each record gives: clone size, V gene, D gene, J gene, CDR3 DNA, CDR3 protein. The D gene is left open where the match is weak. The size of a clone is reported for some rows only, either as once, few or many, or as a class for expanded clones.

-	TRBV28	-	TRBJ1-2	TGTGCCAGCACCCCTTCTGGGAGCTATGGCTACACCTTC	CASTPSGSYGYTF
-	TRBV5-1	TRBD1	TRBJ2-3	TGCGCCAGCAGCGAGGACAGGGCTGCCAGGGATACGCAGTATTTT	CASSEDRAARDTQYF
-	TRBV7-2	-	TRBJ2-2	TGTGCCAGCAGCTTAGGAGGCAGGGTGGTCACCGGGGAGCTGTTTTTT	CASSLGGRVVTGELFF
-	TRBV28	-	TRBJ1-1	TGTGCCAGCATCGGGGACACTGAAGCTTTCTTT	CASIGDTEAFF
-	TRBV4-1	-	TRBJ2-7	TGCGCCAGCAGCCACGGCGGGGACTACGAGCAGTACTTC	CASSHGGDYEQYF
-	TRBV6-5	TRBD1	TRBJ2-1	TGTGCCAGCAGTGCTGACAGGGGGCCTTTCAATGAGCAGTTCTTC	CASSADRGPFNEQFF
-	TRBV28	-	TRBJ1-1	TGTGCCAGCAGATCTCTAGTTGAAGCTTTCTTT	CASRSLVEAFF
-	TRBV18	-	TRBJ2-4	TGTGCCAGCTCCGCAGTCGACAGCATAGCCAAAAACATTCAGTACTTC	CASSAVDSIAKNIQYF
-	TRBV5-6	TRBD1	TRBJ1-1	TGTGCCAGCAGCTTTTGGACAGGGGCAATGAACACTGAAGCTTTCTTT	CASSFWTGAMNTEAFF
-	TRBV7-9	-	TRBJ2-2	TGTGCCAGCAGCTTCAGGCAGCCGAACACCGGGGAGCTGTTTTTT	CASSFRQPNTGELFF
-	TRBV2	-	TRBJ1-3	TGTGCCAGCAGTCAGAGGGTTGGAAACACCATATATTTT	CASSQRVGNTIYF
once	TRBV28	-	TRBJ2-7	TGTGCCACCCGGTATAACTACGAGCAGTACTTC	CATRYNYEQYF
-	TRBV28	-	TRBJ1-2	TGTGCCAGCAGTTTAGCCCAGGGGTATGGCTACACCTTC	CASSLAQGYGYTF
-	TRBV7-9	TRBD2	TRBJ2-5	TGTGCCAGCAGCTTAGATGCGACTAGCGGGACCCAGTACTTC	CASSLDATSGTQYF
-	TRBV5-5	-	TRBJ2-2	TGTGCCAGCAGCTTGACTAGTAAGAGCGCCGGGGAGCTGTTTTTT	CASSLTSKSAGELFF
-	TRBV7-9	-	TRBJ2-7	TGTGCCAGCAGCTTCGGCGGAAGCTCCTACGAGCAGTACTTC	CASSFGGSSYEQYF
once	TRBV30	TRBD2	TRBJ2-5	TGTGCCTGGAGTGTAAGTTGGGCTAGCGGTAACCTCGAGACCCAGTACTTC	CAWSVSWASGNLETQYF
few	TRBV28	-	TRBJ2-7	TGTGCCAGCAGTCCTCAAACAGGGTTCTCGCACGAGCAGTACTTC	CASSPQTGFSHEQYF
once	TRBV7-2	-	TRBJ2-7	TGTGCCAGCAGCTTAGGACCAGGGCAGCAGTACTTC	CASSLGPGQQYF
-	TRBV21-1	-	TRBJ2-7	TGTGCCAGCAGCAAAATCCCCCTCCCCGCGGCCACCTACGAGCAGTACTTC	CASSKIPLPAATYEQYF
-	TRBV2	-	TRBJ2-7	TGTGCCAGCAGTGGGGGCAGAGCTTCCTACGAGCAGTACTTC	CASSGGRASYEQYF
-	TRBV5-1	-	TRBJ1-5	TGCGCCAGCAGCCCGGGACACCCCCTTCGGTATAGCAATCAGCCCCAGCATTTT	CASSPGHPLRYSNQPQHF
-	TRBV10-3	TRBD2	TRBJ2-7	TGTGCCATCAGTGAGACCGTAGCGGGAGAGTATGAGCAGTACTTC	CAISETVAGEYEQYF
-	TRBV7-7	-	TRBJ2-5	TGTGCCAGCAGCTTAGTTCACAGCTCGAAAGAGACCCAGTACTTC	CASSLVHSSKETQYF
-	TRBV5-1	TRBD2	TRBJ2-2	TGCGCCAGCAGCGATGGACTAGCGGGAAACACCGGGGAGCTGTTTTTT	CASSDGLAGNTGELFF
-	TRBV30	TRBD1	TRBJ1-3	TGTGCCAGGGACAGTGGAAACACCATATATTTT	CARDSGNTIYF
-	TRBV5-3	TRBD2	TRBJ2-7	TGTGCCAGAACCCGGACTAGCGGCTCCTACGAGCAGTACTTC	CARTRTSGSYEQYF
once	TRBV7-9	-	TRBJ1-1	TGTTCCAGCAGCCAAGACTACACTGAAGCTTTCTTT	CSSSQDYTEAFF
-	TRBV28	TRBD1	TRBJ1-6	TGTGCCAGCAGTTTCGGGGACAGGGAGGAGTCACCCCTCCACTTT	CASSFGDREESPLHF
-	TRBV9	TRBD1	TRBJ1-2	TGTGCCAGCAGCGTAGGGAGGGGGCGAGATGTCAACTATGGCTACACCTTC	CASSVGRGRDVNYGYTF
-	TRBV21-1	-	TRBJ2-1	TGTGCCAGCAGCATGACCGGCGGGAGTCCGTATGAGCAGTTCTTC	CASSMTGGSPYEQFF
-	TRBV28	TRBD2	TRBJ2-7	TGTGCCAGCAGTCCATCCGGGACTAGCGGGAGGTCTAAGCAGTACTTC	CASSPSGTSGRSKQYF
-	TRBV5-6	TRBD1	TRBJ2-1	TGTGCCAGCAGCGATAACAGGGGTTTAAGCTCCTACAATGAGCAGTTCTTC	CASSDNRGLSSYNEQFF
-	TRBV5-1	TRBD2	TRBJ2-7	TGCGCCAGCAGAAAGGGGACTAGCGGTATCTACGAGCAGTACTTC	CASRKGTSGIYEQYF
-	TRBV29-1	TRBD2	TRBJ2-3	TGCAGCACCCGAAGGGGGACTAGCGGGGGGAGCACAGATACGCAGTATTTT	CSTRRGTSGGSTDTQYF
-	TRBV20-1	-	TRBJ1-2	TGCAGTGCTAGAGGAGACTATGGCTACACCTTC	CSARGDYGYTF
-	TRBV30	TRBD2	TRBJ2-1	TGTGCCTGCCTAATAGCGGGAGTGTGGGATGAGCAGTTCTTC	CACLIAGVWDEQFF
-	TRBV7-9	TRBD2	TRBJ2-5	TGTGCCAGCAGCCCGGCCGGGACTAGCCCTCACTTC	CASSPAGTSPHF
-	TRBV5-1	-	TRBJ2-7	TGCGCCAGCAGCTCCCGACAGAACTACGAGCAGTACTTC	CASSSRQNYEQYF
-	TRBV7-6	TRBD2	TRBJ2-1	TGTGCCAGCAGCTTCACTAGCGGGAGGGCCTCGGGAAATGAGCAGTTCTTC	CASSFTSGRASGNEQFF
-	TRBV29-1	TRBD2	TRBJ2-1	TGCAGCGTTTTAGCGGGAGGTAGTAATGAGCAGTTCTTC	CSVLAGGSNEQFF
-	TRBV5-5	TRBD2	TRBJ2-1	TGTGCCAGCAGCGTGCGTCCGACTAGCGGGAGTTCCTACAATGAGCAGTTCTTC	CASSVRPTSGSSYNEQFF
-	TRBV2	-	TRBJ2-7	TGTGCCAGCAGCGTCGCGACAGTGTACGAGCAGTACTTC	CASSVATVYEQYF
-	TRBV28	TRBD1	TRBJ2-5	TGTGCCAGCAGTTTACCCACGTTCTCGACAGGGTTCGAGACCCAGTACTTC	CASSLPTFSTGFETQYF
-	TRBV5-6	TRBD1	TRBJ2-7	TGTGCCAGCAGGCAAACAGGGGCCTACGAGCAGTACTTC	CASRQTGAYEQYF
-	TRBV4-1	-	TRBJ1-1	TGCGCCAGCAGCCACCTAACAGGGAACACTGAAGCTTTCTTT	CASSHLTGNTEAFF
-	TRBV19	TRBD2	TRBJ2-3	TGTGCCAGTAGTATTCGGGGGGGTACGCAGTATTTT	CASSIRGGTQYF
-	TRBV28	-	TRBJ1-5	TGTGCCAGCAACGAGGAAAGTAGTAGCAATCAGCCCCAGCATTTT	CASNEESSSNQPQHF
-	TRBV28	-	TRBJ1-6	TGTGCCAGCAGTTTGGAATTCTTCGGGGAACCCCTCCACTTT	CASSLEFFGEPLHF
once	TRBV28	TRBD1	TRBJ2-4	TGTGCCAGCAGTCCCCCGACAGGGGAAATTCAGTACTTC	CASSPPTGEIQYF
-	TRBV7-8	-	TRBJ1-6	TGTGCCAGCAGCCTGAGACTGGATAATTCACCCCTCCACTTT	CASSLRLDNSPLHF
-	TRBV15	TRBD1	TRBJ2-2	TGTGCCACCAGCCAGGGACAGGCAGTGACCGGGGAGCTGTTTTTT	CATSQGQAVTGELFF
-	TRBV7-2	-	TRBJ2-5	TGTGCCAGCAGCTTGACGGGAGTGAGGGTACAAGAGACCCAGTACTTC	CASSLTGVRVQETQYF
-	TRBV19	TRBD1	TRBJ2-4	TGTGCCAGTAAACCGTACAGGGGGCCGCTAGCGGAAAACATTCAGTACTTC	CASKPYRGPLAENIQYF
-	TRBV28	-	TRBJ1-4	TGTGCCAGCAGTCCACGTAGGAGGCGCCCCGATGAAAAACTGTTTTTT	CASSPRRRRPDEKLFF
-	TRBV27	-	TRBJ1-1	TGTGCCAGCAGGGGACACCGAACAAACACTGAAGCTTTCTTT	CASRGHRTNTEAFF